This T cell receptor beta chain emerged from a study of T cells after yellow fever vaccination. Study results and limitations: High-abundance clonotypes from the bulk population could contaminate FACS-sorted repertoires. The booster response re-showed most primary clones: approximately 95% CD4, about 89% CD8.

The CDR3 has 13 residues. After removal of 6 bases from V and 5 bases from J, the junction contained 5 bases not matched to a gene. Germline lookup yields CDR1 DFQATT and CDR2 SNEGSKA (reference sequence). Production of TCR cDNA was by 5'RACE template switching, which also added a universal primer site and UMIs. TCRdb called the 5' RACE reads again in MiXCR, with one record for every CDR3 protein. Among approximately 150,000 distinct CDR3 sequences listed, over 7% were seen once. This clonotype was detected ten times or more. Its specificity is unknown. The sample here was CD4+ T cells sorted from PBMCs, taken 5 days after the yellow fever booster vaccination. This TCR was recovered from a man aged 30 to 45 who received the YFV17D yellow fever vaccine. The V gene is TRBV20-1, the J gene TRBJ2-1, with 9 bases that match TRBD2. The CDR3 region is CSALAGAHNEQFF. The DNA of the CDR3 is TGCAGTGCCTTAGCGGGAGCACACAATGAGCAGTTCTTC.